This T cell receptor beta chain was recorded in a study of vaccination and CD4 T cells after COVID-19. About this clonotype itself: Antigen specificity is unknown.

Overall study results and limits: Within convalescent individuals, 304 out of 307 vaccine-specific clones proved to be spike mono-reactive.

Germline assignment: CDR1 MNHEY and CDR2 SMNVEV (reference sequence). Deletions cut 6 bases from V and 8 bases from J, with 22 bases between. The CDR3 sequence is 16 residues long. The Oncomine TCR Beta short-read assay was what sequenced the DNA obtained from cultured CD4+ T cells. TCRdb fed the PCR reads into MiXCR, producing one record per CDR3 protein. This table holds roughly 4,500 distinct CDR3 sequences, under 75% found once. Treatment denoted: approximately nine-day PBMC culture with coronavirus spike peptide pools or control peptides (ViraFEST assay). According to the study, CD4+ T cells from the unexposed donor were gathered ahead of the COVID-19 pandemic (2011-2018).

The sequence derives from a human donor in good health. J is TRBJ1-4 and V is TRBV27, with D possibly TRBD1 on 6 matching bases. Sequenced input: CD4+ T cells from blood, cultured in vitro. The CDR3 DNA reads as TGTGCCAGCAGCCCCTGGGAGGGAGGGGGTTTGGAAAAACTGTTTTTT. Amino acids: CASSPWEGGGLEKLFF. The variable domain in full, completed from reference TRBV27 and TRBJ1-4, reads EAQVTQNPRYLITVTGKKLTVTCSQNMNHEYMSWYRQDPGLGLRQIYYSMNVEVTDKGDVPEGYKVSRKEKRNFPLILESPSPNQTSLYFCASSPWEGGGLEKLFFGSGTQLSVL.